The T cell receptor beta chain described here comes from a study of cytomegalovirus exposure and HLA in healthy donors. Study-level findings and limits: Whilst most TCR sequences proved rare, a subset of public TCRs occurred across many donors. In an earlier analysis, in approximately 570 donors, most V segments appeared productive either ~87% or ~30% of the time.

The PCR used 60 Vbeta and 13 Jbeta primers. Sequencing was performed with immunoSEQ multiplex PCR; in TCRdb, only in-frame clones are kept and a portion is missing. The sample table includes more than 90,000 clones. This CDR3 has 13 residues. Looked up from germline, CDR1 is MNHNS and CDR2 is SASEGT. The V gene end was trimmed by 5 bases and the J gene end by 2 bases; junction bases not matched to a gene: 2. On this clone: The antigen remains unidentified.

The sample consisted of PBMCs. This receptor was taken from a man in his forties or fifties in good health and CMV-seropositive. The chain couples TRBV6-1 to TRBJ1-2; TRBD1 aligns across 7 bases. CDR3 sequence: CASSTTGNYGYTF. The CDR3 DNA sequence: TGTGCCAGCAGTACGACAGGGAACTATGGCTACACCTTC.